This passage covers 2 T cell receptor beta chains from one sample sequenced in a study of cytomegalovirus exposure and HLA in healthy donors. The primer mix had 60 Vbeta and 13 Jbeta primers. Sequencing used immunoSEQ multiplex PCR; TCRdb keeps in-frame clones, though not all of them. The sample gives roughly 170,000 clones, 78% of which show up once; 13% is in the top ten. Sequencing input: PBMCs. The receptor set was obtained from a woman in her fifties or sixties in good health and CMV-seropositive.

Of note for this clone: Its ends do not fully match the called genes, so a read error is possible. Here the CDR3 DNA reads TGTGCCAGCAGCCCGCCTGGGTCGATAGCGGGGAGCTTC. It translates to CASSPPGSIAGSF. The chain has TRBV7-9 and TRBJ2-7; TRBD2 matches at 8 bases. The CDR3 is 13 residues long. CDR1 and CDR2 (germline): SEHNR, FQNEAQ (reference sequence).

The CDR3 nucleotides are TGTGCCAGCAGCTTAGATCACGTATGGACAGGGGGTAGGTACACTGAAGCTTTCTTT. It is translated as CASSLDHVWTGGRYTEAFF. This chain connects TRBV11-2 to TRBJ1-1, with 10 nucleotides matching TRBD1. The CDR3 sequence is 19 residues long. Germline V lookup: CDR1 SGHAT, CDR2 FQNNGV. Unmatched junction bases numbered 13, after V lost 0 bases and J lost 3 bases.